This T cell receptor (beta chain) came from a study of T cell responses to AZD1222 COVID-19 vaccine (dated by TCRdb to the early 2020s). A note on the overall study: AZD1222 recipients given second doses at about 4 weeks or at about 12 weeks were pooled, since spike-specific TCR depth and breadth were not found to differ between the two schedules. A total of 233 trial participants underwent TCR sequencing, of whom more than 200 had received two doses of AZD1222 and roughly 26 had received two doses of the MenACWY control vaccine. Trial participants were enrolled by age into 18-55, 56-69 and 70-plus year subgroups, with approximately 160, 26 and 62 TCR-sequenced participants respectively. Paper-wide results and their limitations: Because no day 14 peak-response samples were available, the repertoires could be characterized only after the peak T cell response. Conclusions about previously exposed vaccinees are limited, since just a handful of AZD1222 recipients were seropositive for SARS-CoV-2 at baseline. Reportedly, almost half of the unique spike-specific TCRs recognized epitopes lying outside the regions that are mutated in the B.1.351 and B.1.1.7 variants. A significant rise in spike-specific TCR breadth and depth was observed after two AZD1222 doses relative to day 0 and relative to MenACWY recipients. Participants were mostly white British, with more females than males. The authors suggested clonal diversity may have been underestimated. The 56-69-year group was small, and its depth increase did not reach significance, likely because of low power. Vaccine-associated CD4 TCRs spanned the whole spike protein, with dominant responses in regions 160-218 and 743-854.

In regard to this clone: Which antigen it targets is not known. Base qualities are not recorded, but no much larger clone differs from it by a single base.

The CDR3 regions of human TCRbeta chains were analyzed by immunosequencing. In the paper's pipeline: TCRs in the repertoires were matched against a reference library of SARS-CoV-2-specific TCRs that had been generated with the MIRA antigen-specificity platform. Breadth was defined as the fraction of unique TCRs that were SARS-CoV-2-associated, and depth was defined as the fraction of total T cells that were SARS-CoV-2-associated. Using the MIRA data, each spike-specific TCR was mapped to the spike region that the TCR reacts to and placed in a CD4 or CD8 class. Log10-transformed breadth and depth values were compared by one-way ANOVA with Sidak's multiple comparisons tests. Imported from immuneACCESS, the table was reduced by TCRdb to in-frame sequences with V and J called. These copies leave out some clones; in studies compared against another copy, an unresolved V gene accounts for under half, and the cause of the remainder is not known. V and J calls and clone size are those listed in that table; D and trimming were worked out from the DNA. The table for this sample lists more than 150,000 clones; about 91% of them were counted only once. Together, the top ten hold approximately 0.49% of the sample.

V is reduced by 0 bases and J by 5 bases, leaving a spacing of 13 bases between them. The CDR3 numbers 15 residues from cysteine through phenylalanine. Just the 45-base CDR3 DNA is kept, in frame starting at base 1. The germline V gene (reference sequence) specifies MNHNY as CDR1 and SVGAGI as CDR2. Interpreted using the paper, the time point label stands for: baseline before first vaccination. The vaccinee samples were drawn from two UK trials, COV001 and COV002, one of which was a single-blind randomized controlled phase 2/3 trial testing AZD1222 (ChAdOx1 nCoV-19) in healthy adults. Trial participant PBMC samples were collected at day 0 and day 28 after the second dose for TCRbeta chain sequencing.

Sample: peripheral blood, taken on day 0 of AZD1222 vaccination. The rearranged chain carries TRBV6-6 and TRBJ2-5; the D gene remains uncertain. The receptor comes from an adult in good health. The DNA sequence is TGTGCCAGCAGTTACTCCCCGGCAGGCTCCGAGACCCAGTACTTC. Its translation is CASSYSPAGSETQYF.